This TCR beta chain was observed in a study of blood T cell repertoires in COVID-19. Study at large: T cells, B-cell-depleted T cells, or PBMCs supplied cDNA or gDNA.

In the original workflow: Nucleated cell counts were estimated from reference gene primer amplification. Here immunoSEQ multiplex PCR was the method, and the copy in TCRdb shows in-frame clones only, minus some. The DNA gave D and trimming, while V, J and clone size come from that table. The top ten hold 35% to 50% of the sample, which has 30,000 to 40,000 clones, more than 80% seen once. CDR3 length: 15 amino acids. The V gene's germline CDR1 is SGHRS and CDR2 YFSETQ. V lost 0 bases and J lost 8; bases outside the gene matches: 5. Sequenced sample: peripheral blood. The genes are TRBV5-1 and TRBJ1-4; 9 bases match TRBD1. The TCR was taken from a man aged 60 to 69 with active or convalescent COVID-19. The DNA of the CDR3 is TGCGCCAGCAGCTTGGCGGGACAGGGCCGAGAAAAACTGTTTTTT. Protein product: CASSLAGQGREKLFF.